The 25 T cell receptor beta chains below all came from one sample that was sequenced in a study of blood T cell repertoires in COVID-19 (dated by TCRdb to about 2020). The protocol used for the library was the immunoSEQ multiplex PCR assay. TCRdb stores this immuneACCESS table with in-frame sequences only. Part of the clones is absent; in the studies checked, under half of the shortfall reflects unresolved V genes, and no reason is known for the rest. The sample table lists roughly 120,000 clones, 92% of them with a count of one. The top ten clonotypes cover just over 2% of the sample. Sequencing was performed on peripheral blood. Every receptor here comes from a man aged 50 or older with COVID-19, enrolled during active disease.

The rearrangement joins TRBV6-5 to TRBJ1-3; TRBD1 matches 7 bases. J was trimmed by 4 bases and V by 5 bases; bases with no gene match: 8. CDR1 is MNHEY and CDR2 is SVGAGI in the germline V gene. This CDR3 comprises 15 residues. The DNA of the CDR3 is TGTGCCAGCAGTCCAACAGGGGCGGGGGGAAACACCATATATTTT. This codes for CASSPTGAGGNTIYF.

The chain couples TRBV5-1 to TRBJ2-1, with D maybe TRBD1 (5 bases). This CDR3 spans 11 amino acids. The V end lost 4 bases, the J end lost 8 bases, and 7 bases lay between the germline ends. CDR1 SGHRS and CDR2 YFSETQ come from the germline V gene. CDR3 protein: CASSRGYEQFF. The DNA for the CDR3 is TGCGCCAGCAGCAGGGGCTATGAGCAGTTCTTC.

The CDR3 loop is CASSPGVAYYEQYF. CDR3 nucleotides: TGCGCCAGCAGCCCGGGAGTCGCTTACTACGAGCAGTACTTC. The rearrangement uses TRBV4-3 and TRBJ2-7; possibly TRBD2 for D (6 bases). The CDR3 has 14 amino acids. V was shortened by 4 bases and J by 3 bases, with 13 bases between the two germline ends. CDR1 and CDR2 from the germline V gene are LGHNA and YSLEER.

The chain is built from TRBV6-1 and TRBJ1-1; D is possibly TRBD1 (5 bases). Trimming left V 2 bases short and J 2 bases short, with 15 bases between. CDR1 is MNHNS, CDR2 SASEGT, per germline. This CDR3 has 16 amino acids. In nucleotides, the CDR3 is TGTGCCAGCAGTGAATTGAGCGGAGGGACTAACACTGAAGCTTTCTTT. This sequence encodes CASSELSGGTNTEAFF.

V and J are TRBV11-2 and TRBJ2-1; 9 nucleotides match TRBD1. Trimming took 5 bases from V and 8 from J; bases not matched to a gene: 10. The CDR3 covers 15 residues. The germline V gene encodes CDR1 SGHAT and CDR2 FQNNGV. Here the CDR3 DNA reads TGTGCCAGCAGCCCCACAGGGGGCGCGGTGGATGAGCAGTTCTTC. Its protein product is CASSPTGGAVDEQFF.

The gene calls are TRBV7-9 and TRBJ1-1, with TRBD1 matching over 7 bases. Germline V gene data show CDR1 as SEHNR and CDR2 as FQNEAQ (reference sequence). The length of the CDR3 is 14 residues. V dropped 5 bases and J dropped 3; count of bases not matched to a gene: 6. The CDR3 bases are TGTGCCAGCAGCGCCCGACAGGGAGACACTGAAGCTTTCTTT. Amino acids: CASSARQGDTEAFF.

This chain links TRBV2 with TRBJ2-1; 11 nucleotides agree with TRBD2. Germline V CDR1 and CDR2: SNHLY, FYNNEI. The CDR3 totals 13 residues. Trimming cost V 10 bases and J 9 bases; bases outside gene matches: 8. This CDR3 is CATGTSGSGEQFF. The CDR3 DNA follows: TGTGCCACCGGCACTAGCGGGAGTGGTGAGCAGTTCTTC.

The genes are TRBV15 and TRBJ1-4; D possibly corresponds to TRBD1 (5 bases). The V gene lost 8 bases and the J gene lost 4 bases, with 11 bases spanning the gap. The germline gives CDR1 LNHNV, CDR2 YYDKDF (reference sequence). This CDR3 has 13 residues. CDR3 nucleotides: TGTGCCACCCACCGGGACTTTAATGAAAAACTGTTTTTT. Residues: CATHRDFNEKLFF.

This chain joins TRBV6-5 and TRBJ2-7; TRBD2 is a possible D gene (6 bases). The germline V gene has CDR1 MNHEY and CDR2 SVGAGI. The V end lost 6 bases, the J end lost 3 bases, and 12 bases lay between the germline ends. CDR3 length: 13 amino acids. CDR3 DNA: TGTGCCAGCAGCCGGGGGTATGGCTACGAGCAGTACTTC. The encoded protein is CASSRGYGYEQYF.

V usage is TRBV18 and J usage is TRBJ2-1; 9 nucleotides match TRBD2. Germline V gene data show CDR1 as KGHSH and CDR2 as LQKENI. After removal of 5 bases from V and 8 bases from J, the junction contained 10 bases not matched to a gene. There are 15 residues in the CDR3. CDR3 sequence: CASSTLSGRPHEQFF. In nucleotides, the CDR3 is TGTGCCAGCTCAACACTAAGCGGGAGGCCCCATGAGCAGTTCTTC.

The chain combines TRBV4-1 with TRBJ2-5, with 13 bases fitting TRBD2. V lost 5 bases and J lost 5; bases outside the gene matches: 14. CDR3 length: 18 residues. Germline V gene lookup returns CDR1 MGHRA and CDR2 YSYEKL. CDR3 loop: CASSSRVGLAGAVETQYF. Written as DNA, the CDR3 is TGCGCCAGCAGCTCTAGGGTCGGACTAGCGGGAGCCGTGGAGACCCAGTACTTC.

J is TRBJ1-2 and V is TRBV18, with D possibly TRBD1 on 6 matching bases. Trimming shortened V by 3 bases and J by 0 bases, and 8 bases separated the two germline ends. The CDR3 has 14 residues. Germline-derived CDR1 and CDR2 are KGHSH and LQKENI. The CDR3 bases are TGTGCCAGCTCACCCGGACAGACTAACTATGGCTACACCTTC. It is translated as CASSPGQTNYGYTF.

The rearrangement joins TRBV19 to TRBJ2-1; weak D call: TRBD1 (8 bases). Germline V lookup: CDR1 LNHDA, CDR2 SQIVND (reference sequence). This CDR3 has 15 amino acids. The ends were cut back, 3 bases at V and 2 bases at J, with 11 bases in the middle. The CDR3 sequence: CASSITGGAYNEQFF. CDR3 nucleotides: TGTGCCAGTAGTATCACAGGGGGGGCCTACAATGAGCAGTTCTTC. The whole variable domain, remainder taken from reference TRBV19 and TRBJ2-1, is DGGITQSPKYLFRKEGQNVTLSCEQNLNHDAMYWYRQDPGQGLRLIYYSQIVNDFQKGDIAEGYSVSREKKESFPLTVTSAQKNPTAFYLCASSITGGAYNEQFFGPGTRLTVL.

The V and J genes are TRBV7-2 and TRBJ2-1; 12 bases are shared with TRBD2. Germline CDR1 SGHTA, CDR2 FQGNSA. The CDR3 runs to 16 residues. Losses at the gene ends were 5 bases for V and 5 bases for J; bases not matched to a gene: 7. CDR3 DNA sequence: TGTGCCAGCAGCCCAACTAGCGGGAGGCTCAACAATGAGCAGTTCTTC. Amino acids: CASSPTSGRLNNEQFF.

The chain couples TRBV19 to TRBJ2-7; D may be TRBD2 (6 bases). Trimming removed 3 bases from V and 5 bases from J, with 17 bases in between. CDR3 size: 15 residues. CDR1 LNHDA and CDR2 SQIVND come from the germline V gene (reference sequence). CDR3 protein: CASSITSRGLNEQYF. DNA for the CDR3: TGTGCCAGTAGTATTACTAGCCGAGGTTTGAACGAGCAGTACTTC.

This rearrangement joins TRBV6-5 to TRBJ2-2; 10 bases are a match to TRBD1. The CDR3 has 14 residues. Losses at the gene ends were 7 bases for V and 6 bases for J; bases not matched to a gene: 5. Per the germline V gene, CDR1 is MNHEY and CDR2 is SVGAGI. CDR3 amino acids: CASNPGQGSGELFF. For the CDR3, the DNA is TGTGCCAGCAATCCGGGACAGGGGTCCGGGGAGCTGTTTTTT.

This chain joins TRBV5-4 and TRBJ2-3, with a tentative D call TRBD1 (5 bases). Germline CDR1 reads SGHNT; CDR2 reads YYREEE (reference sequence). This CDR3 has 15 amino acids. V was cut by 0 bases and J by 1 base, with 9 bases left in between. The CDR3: CASSLAWGRTDTQYF. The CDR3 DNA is TGTGCCAGCAGCTTGGCGTGGGGCCGCACAGATACGCAGTATTTT. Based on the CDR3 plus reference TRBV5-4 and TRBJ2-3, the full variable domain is ETGVTQSPTHLIKTRGQQVTLRCSSQSGHNTVSWYQQALGQGPQFIFQYYREEENGRGNFPPRFSGLQFPNYSSELNVNALELDDSALYLCASSLAWGRTDTQYFGPGTRLTVL.

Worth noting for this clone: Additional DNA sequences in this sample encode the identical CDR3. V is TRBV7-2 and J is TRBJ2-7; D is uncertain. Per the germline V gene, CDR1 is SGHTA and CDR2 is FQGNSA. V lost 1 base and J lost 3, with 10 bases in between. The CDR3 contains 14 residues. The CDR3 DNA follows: TGTGCCAGCAGCTTAGACCCCAGCGTCTACGAGCAGTACTTC. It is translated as CASSLDPSVYEQYF.

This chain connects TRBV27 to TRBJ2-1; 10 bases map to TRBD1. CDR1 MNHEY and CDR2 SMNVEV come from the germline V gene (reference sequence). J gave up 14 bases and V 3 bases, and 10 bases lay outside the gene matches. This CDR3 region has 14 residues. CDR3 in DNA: TGTGCCAGCAGTTTTCCCCCGGGACAGGGGAGAGAGTTCTTC. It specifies CASSFPPGQGREFF.

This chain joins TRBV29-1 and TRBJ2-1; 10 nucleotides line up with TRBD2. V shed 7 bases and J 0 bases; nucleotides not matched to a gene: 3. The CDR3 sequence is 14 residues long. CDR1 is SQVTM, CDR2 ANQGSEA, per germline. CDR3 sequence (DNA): TGCAGCGCCCCTAGCGGGAGCTCCTACAATGAGCAGTTCTTC. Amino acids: CSAPSGSSYNEQFF.

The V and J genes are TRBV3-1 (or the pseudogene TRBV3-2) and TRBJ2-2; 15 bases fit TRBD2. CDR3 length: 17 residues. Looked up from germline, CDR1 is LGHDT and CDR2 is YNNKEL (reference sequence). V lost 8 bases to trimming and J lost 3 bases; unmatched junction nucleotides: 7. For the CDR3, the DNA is TGTGCCAGCGGAGGACTAGCGGGAGGGCCCCACACCGGGGAGCTGTTTTTT. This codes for CASGGLAGGPHTGELFF.

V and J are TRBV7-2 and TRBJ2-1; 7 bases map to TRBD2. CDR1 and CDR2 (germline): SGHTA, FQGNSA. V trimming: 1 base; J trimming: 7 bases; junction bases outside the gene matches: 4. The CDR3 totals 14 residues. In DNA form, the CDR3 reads TGTGCCAGCAGCTTAGGGACTAGACTTAATGAGCAGTTCTTC. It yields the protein CASSLGTRLNEQFF.

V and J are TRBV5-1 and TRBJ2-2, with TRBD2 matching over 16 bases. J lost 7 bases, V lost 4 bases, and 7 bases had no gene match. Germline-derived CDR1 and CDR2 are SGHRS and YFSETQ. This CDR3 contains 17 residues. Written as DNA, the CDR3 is TGCGCCAGCAGCCCGGGACTAGCGGGAGGGCCTAACGGGGAGCTGTTTTTT. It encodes CASSPGLAGGPNGELFF.

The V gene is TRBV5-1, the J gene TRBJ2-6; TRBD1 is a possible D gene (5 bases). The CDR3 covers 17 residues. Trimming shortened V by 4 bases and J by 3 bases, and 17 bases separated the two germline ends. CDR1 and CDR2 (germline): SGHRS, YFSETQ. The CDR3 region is CASSLTFQGFGANVLTF. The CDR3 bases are TGCGCCAGCAGCCTCACCTTCCAGGGATTTGGGGCCAACGTCCTGACTTTC. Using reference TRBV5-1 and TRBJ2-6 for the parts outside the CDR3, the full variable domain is KAGVTQTPRYLIKTRGQQVTLSCSPISGHRSVSWYQQTPGQGLQFLFEYFSETQRNKGNFPGRFSGRQFSNSRSEMNVSTLELGDSALYLCASSLTFQGFGANVLTFGAGSRLTVL.

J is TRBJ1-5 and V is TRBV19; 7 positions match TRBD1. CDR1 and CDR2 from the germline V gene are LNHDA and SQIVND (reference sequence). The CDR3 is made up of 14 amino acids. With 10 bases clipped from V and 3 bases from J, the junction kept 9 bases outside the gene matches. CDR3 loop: CATTQGQHNQPQHF. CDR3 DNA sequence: TGTGCCACCACCCAGGGACAGCACAATCAGCCCCAGCATTTT.